These 28 T cell receptor beta chains were all obtained from the same sample, sequenced in a study of T cell responses to AZD1222 COVID-19 vaccine. The repertoire was sequenced with immunoSEQ multiplex PCR; TCRdb's copy has only in-frame clones and lacks some. Among 120,000 to 150,000 clones, 88% were seen once, and the ten largest hold about 5.4%. Sample: peripheral blood, taken 28 days after the second dose of the MenACWY control vaccine. The origin of the receptors is an adult who received the MenACWY meningococcal vaccine as a control.

The chain joins TRBV5-1 to TRBJ2-2; 7 nucleotides agree with TRBD1. The V segment lost 0 bases and the J segment 3 bases; nucleotides outside the gene matches: 5. The CDR3 is made up of 16 amino acids. Germline V lookup: CDR1 SGHRS, CDR2 YFSETQ. CDR3 in DNA: TGCGCCAGCAGCTTGGGCCGGACAGGTTACACCGGGGAGCTGTTTTTT. Translating it yields CASSLGRTGYTGELFF.

The chain couples TRBV12-1 to TRBJ1-5; the table gives TRBD1 as D, unverified against the DNA. TRBV12-1 is annotated as a pseudogene. The CDR3 sequence is 15 residues long. This CDR3 reads CASSFGWGPVQPQHF. The CDR3 DNA reads TGTGCCAGCAGCTTCGGGTGGGGGCCGGTACAGCCCCAGCATTTT.

The chain joins TRBV10-3 to TRBJ2-5; tentative D call: TRBD1 (5 bases). The CDR3 spans 12 residues. Between the trimmed V and J ends, which lost 6 bases and 4 bases, there was a span of 9 bases. Germline V gene data show CDR1 as ENHRY and CDR2 as SYGVKD. CDR3 loop: CAISRVGETQYF. CDR3 DNA sequence: TGTGCCATCAGCAGGGTAGGAGAGACCCAGTACTTC.

The V call is TRBV27, the J call TRBJ1-5, with a tentative D call TRBD1 (5 bases). The CDR3 is made up of 14 amino acids. Germline V gene sequence: CDR1 MNHEY, CDR2 SMNVEV (reference sequence). V lost 3 bases, J lost 4 bases, and 10 bases lay in between. The CDR3 nucleotides read TGTGCCAGCAGTTTGGGGGGTTGGAATCAGCCCCAGCATTTT. Translating it yields CASSLGGWNQPQHF.

This clone appeared a few times. The gene calls are TRBV4-1 and TRBJ2-7; no firm D call. Trimming stripped 5 bases from V and 2 bases from J, with 13 bases between. Per germline, CDR1 MGHRA and CDR2 YSYEKL. This CDR3 region has 14 residues. CDR3 sequence: CASSGDTPPYEQYF. The CDR3 bases are TGCGCCAGCAGCGGCGACACTCCACCCTACGAGCAGTACTTC.

The V gene is TRBV19, the J gene TRBJ2-5; D call uncertain. V dropped 5 bases and J dropped 1 base, with 8 bases sitting between them. The length of the CDR3 is 13 residues. CDR1 and CDR2 from the germline V gene are LNHDA and SQIVND (reference sequence). CDR3 protein: CASSYEFQETQYF. CDR3 nucleotide sequence: TGTGCCAGTAGTTATGAATTCCAAGAGACCCAGTACTTC.

The chain has TRBV6-5 and TRBJ2-1; no reliable D call. Trimming left V 6 bases short and J 4 bases short, with 10 bases between. This CDR3 has 13 residues. The germline V gene encodes CDR1 MNHEY and CDR2 SVGAGI. CDR3 loop: CASSPAGYNEQFF. In DNA form, the CDR3 reads TGTGCCAGCAGCCCCGCAGGTTACAATGAGCAGTTCTTC.

This sequence joins TRBV10-3 and TRBJ1-3, with D unresolved. Trimming stripped 10 bases from V and 3 bases from J, with 4 bases between. From germline, CDR1 is ENHRY and CDR2 SYGVKD. This CDR3 region has 10 residues. CDR3 sequence reads: CATGGNTIYF. DNA for the CDR3: TGTGCCACGGGTGGAAACACCATATATTTT.

The chain has TRBV24-1 and TRBJ2-3, with 7 bases fitting TRBD1. The CDR3 totals 17 residues. V lost 3 bases and J lost 0; bases outside the gene matches: 8. Germline CDR1 KGHDR, CDR2 SFDVKD. CDR3 loop: CATSDHDGTASTDTQYF. Written as DNA, the CDR3 is TGTGCCACCAGTGATCACGACGGGACAGCTAGCACAGATACGCAGTATTTT.

The V call is TRBV24-1, the J call TRBJ1-1; tentatively, D is TRBD1 (6 bases). Trimming took off 7 bases at V and 1 base at J, with 15 bases between the two ends. CDR1 and CDR2 (germline): KGHDR, SFDVKD. The CDR3 is made up of 15 amino acids. The CDR3 coding sequence is TGTGCCACCAGGGTCCGGGACACTTGGAACACTGAAGCTTTCTTT. Amino acid sequence: CATRVRDTWNTEAFF.

The chain combines TRBV19 with TRBJ1-5; weak D call: TRBD1 (5 bases). From germline, CDR1 is LNHDA and CDR2 SQIVND (reference sequence). This CDR3 region has 13 residues. Trimming removed 5 bases from V and 3 bases from J, with 8 bases in between. The CDR3 sequence is CASSDRYNQPQHF. The DNA for the CDR3 is TGTGCCAGTAGTGACAGATACAATCAGCCCCAGCATTTT.

V and J are TRBV9 and TRBJ2-7, with D possibly called TRBD1 or TRBD2 (6 bases each). Germline values: CDR1 SGDLS, CDR2 YYNGEE. Trimming removed 2 bases at V and 5 bases at J, with 11 bases between. This CDR3 comprises 13 residues. CDR3 in amino acids: CASSVVGGDEQYF. The CDR3 nucleotides are TGTGCCAGCAGCGTCGTCGGGGGCGACGAGCAGTACTTC.

The V and J genes are TRBV12-3 or TRBV12-4 and TRBJ1-1; 9 bases fit TRBD1. CDR3 size: 11 residues. The trim removed 6 bases at V and 10 bases at J, leaving 3 bases unmatched. This chain's CDR3 is CASREGQGAFF. The CDR3 bases are TGTGCCAGCAGAGAGGGACAGGGAGCTTTCTTT.

The CDR3 reads CSVENPFRDGYTF. Written as DNA, the CDR3 is TGCAGCGTTGAGAACCCATTCAGGGATGGCTACACCTTC. V is TRBV29-1 and J is TRBJ1-2; a weak D match, TRBD1 (5 bases). The CDR3 runs 13 residues. Trimming removed 3 bases from V and 6 bases from J, with 14 bases in between. The germline CDR1 and CDR2 sequences are SQVTM and ANQGSEA.

The J gene is TRBJ2-3, the V gene TRBV5-8; tentatively, D is TRBD1 (5 bases). CDR3 length: 13 amino acids. Per the germline V gene, CDR1 is SGHTS and CDR2 is YDEGEE. V was cut by 0 bases and J by 6 bases, with 8 bases left in between. CDR3: CASSLVRADTQYF. CDR3 nucleotide sequence: TGTGCCAGCAGCTTGGTCAGGGCCGATACGCAGTATTTT.

The chain combines TRBV6-2 or TRBV6-3 with TRBJ2-7; TRBD2 matches 8 bases. CDR1 MNHEY and CDR2 SVGEGT come from the germline V gene. The CDR3 consists of 14 residues. After removal of 2 bases from V and 0 bases from J, the junction contained 0 bases not matched to a gene. The chain's CDR3 is CASSYGTSSYEQYF. The CDR3 nucleotides are TGTGCCAGCAGTTACGGGACTAGCTCCTACGAGCAGTACTTC.

This chain joins TRBV2 and TRBJ1-4; possible D gene TRBD1, 6 bases. The V gene's germline CDR1 is SNHLY and CDR2 FYNNEI. CDR3 length equals 17 residues. The V gene lost 2 bases and the J gene lost 0 bases, with 13 bases spanning the gap. This chain's CDR3 is CASSEYLGAATNEKLFF. CDR3 sequence (DNA): TGTGCCAGCAGTGAATACTTGGGGGCAGCAACTAATGAAAAACTGTTTTTT.

Comment on this clone: Other DNA sequences in this specimen translate into the identical CDR3. This chain links TRBV9 with TRBJ1-5; no clear D. This CDR3 is 14 amino acids long. With 0 bases removed from V and 3 bases from J, the gap between germline ends came to 7 bases. CDR1 is SGDLS and CDR2 is YYNGEE in the germline V gene. The CDR3 loop reads CASSVGGFNQPQHF. Here the CDR3 DNA reads TGTGCCAGCAGCGTAGGTGGGTTCAATCAGCCCCAGCATTTT.

This chain joins TRBV7-9 and TRBJ2-3, with D perhaps given as TRBD1 or TRBD2 (6 bases each). The length of the CDR3 is 13 residues. Germline-derived CDR1 and CDR2 are SEHNR and FQNEAQ (reference sequence). Trimming left V 8 bases short and J 8 bases short, with 17 bases between. This CDR3 is CASATGGEATQYF. The CDR3 DNA is TGTGCCAGCGCGACAGGAGGGGAAGCTACGCAGTATTTT.

This clone was seen just once. The chain uses TRBV11-3 and TRBJ2-7; 7 bases are a match to TRBD1. CDR3 length: 15 residues. Losses at the gene ends were 0 bases for V and 1 base for J; bases not matched to a gene: 3. Germline lookup yields CDR1 SGHNT and CDR2 YENEEA. DNA for the CDR3: TGTGCCAGCAGCTTAGATACGGACAGGTCCTACGAGCAGTACTTC. Amino acids: CASSLDTDRSYEQYF.

The chain links TRBV7-9 to TRBJ1-1, with TRBD1 matching over 11 bases. Germline V CDR1 and CDR2: SEHNR, FQNEAQ (reference sequence). V was pared by 3 bases and J by 5 bases, with 8 bases of the junction left unmatched. CDR3 length: 16 amino acids. The CDR3 is CASSFGQGALGTEAFF. The CDR3 DNA follows: TGTGCCAGCAGCTTCGGACAGGGGGCCCTGGGGACTGAAGCTTTCTTT. The full variable domain, completed using reference TRBV7-9 and TRBJ1-1, is DTGVSQNPRHKITKRGQNVTFRCDPISEHNRLYWYRQTLGQGPEFLTYFQNEAQLEKSRLLSDRFSAERPKGSFSTLEIQRTEQGDSAMYLCASSFGQGALGTEAFFGQGTRLTVV.

V is TRBV4-3 and J is TRBJ1-1; no clear D. Germline assignment: CDR1 LGHNA and CDR2 YSLEER. This CDR3 is 13 amino acids long. The ends were cut back, 0 bases at V and 4 bases at J, with 6 bases in the middle. In nucleotides, the CDR3 is TGCGCCAGCAGCCAAGATTCCGGCACTGAAGCTTTCTTT. Residues: CASSQDSGTEAFF.

With respect to this clone: The same CDR3 can be traced to other DNA sequences in this sample. J is TRBJ2-5 and V is TRBV4-1, with unresolved D. Germline V CDR1 and CDR2: MGHRA, YSYEKL. Deletions cut 4 bases from V and 5 bases from J, with 5 bases between. The CDR3 has 11 residues. CDR3 sequence: CASSLRETQYF. The CDR3 DNA reads TGCGCCAGCAGCCTCAGGGAGACCCAGTACTTC.

The rearrangement uses TRBV7-2 and TRBJ1-2, with unresolved D. The germline V gene encodes CDR1 SGHTA and CDR2 FQGNSA. Deletions cut 7 bases from V and 0 bases from J, with 6 bases between. The CDR3 runs 12 residues. The CDR3 spells CASTGTNYGYTF. CDR3 bases: TGTGCCAGCACCGGCACTAACTATGGCTACACCTTC.

The chain is built from TRBV11-2 and TRBJ2-2, with D unresolved. The CDR3 totals 15 residues. Germline assignment: CDR1 SGHAT and CDR2 FQNNGV. V was clipped by 1 base and J by 1 base, with 7 bases between them. The CDR3: CASSLGPLNTGELFF. The CDR3 region has the DNA TGTGCCAGCAGCTTAGGACCGTTGAACACCGGGGAGCTGTTTTTT.

The V call is TRBV6-5, the J call TRBJ1-6, with a possible D match to TRBD1 (6 bases). The CDR3 totals 11 residues. From germline, CDR1 is MNHEY and CDR2 SVGAGI. V was pared by 8 bases and J by 11 bases, with 10 bases between. CDR3 residues: CASGGRPPLHF. CDR3 in DNA: TGTGCCAGCGGGGGCAGGCCACCCCTCCACTTT.

The CDR3: CASSRIDSSGGQPQHF. The CDR3 DNA sequence: TGCGCCAGCAGCCGCATTGACTCATCAGGTGGTCAGCCCCAGCATTTT. V usage is TRBV4-1 and J usage is TRBJ1-5; D is uncertain. V was pared by 4 bases and J by 6 bases, with 19 bases between. Germline loops: CDR1 MGHRA, CDR2 YSYEKL. The CDR3 has 16 amino acids.

The chain couples TRBV28 to TRBJ1-1, with no clear D. V lost 4 bases and J 2 bases, leaving 11 bases between the germline ends. This CDR3 spans 14 amino acids. The V gene's germline CDR1 is MDHEN and CDR2 SYDVKM. DNA for the CDR3: TGTGCCAGCAGTTACTGGACTGGAAACACTGAAGCTTTCTTT. It is translated as CASSYWTGNTEAFF.